Listed below are T cell receptor beta chains from one sample, sequenced in a study of siplizumab effects on memory and regulatory T cells. Sequencing used immunoSEQ multiplex PCR; TCRdb keeps in-frame clones, though not all of them. The sample lists about 100,000 clones, 85% to 95% occurring once. Sequenced: non-Treg CD4+ T cells sorted from blood. The receptors derive from a human donor in good health. Each CDR3 is given with its conserved first and last residue. A D gene is named only where the DNA matches it firmly. For some rows the clone size is stated as once, few or many, or as a class when expanded; others skip it.

d_gene	v_gene	j_gene	abundance	CDR3nt	CDR3aa
NA	TRBV7-9	TRBJ2-1	NA	TGTGCCAGCAGGGAGACTAGTGGTGAGCAGTTCTTC	CASRETSGEQFF
NA	TRBV20-1	TRBJ2-7	NA	TGCAGTGCGTCAGGGGTAGACGAGCAGTACTTC	CSASGVDEQYF
NA	TRBV5-1	TRBJ2-2	NA	TGCGCCAGCAGCTGGGCAGGGAGTGAGACCGGGGAGCTGTTTTTT	CASSWAGSETGELFF
NA	TRBV5-6	TRBJ2-3	NA	TGTGCCAGCAGCAGACGCCCGGGAGTCGCAGATACGCAGTATTTT	CASSRRPGVADTQYF
NA	TRBV11-2	TRBJ2-7	NA	TGTGCCAGCAGCGCAGGGTACGAGCAGTACTTC	CASSAGYEQYF
NA	TRBV18	TRBJ2-3	once	TGTGCCAGCTCACCACCCTTCTTAACTACCTCACGCACAGATACGCAGTATTTT	CASSPPFLTTSRTDTQYF
TRBD2	TRBV5-8	TRBJ2-6	once	TGTGCCAGCAGCTTGGAACGGGGGGGAATCTCTGGGGCCAACGTCCTGACTTTC	CASSLERGGISGANVLTF
NA	TRBV6-5	TRBJ2-5	NA	TGTGCCAGCAGACGTTCAGGGCAGGGAGAGACCCAGTACTTC	CASRRSGQGETQYF
NA	TRBV5-1	TRBJ2-3	NA	TGCGCCAGCAGCCTAAATTCAGATACGCAGTATTTT	CASSLNSDTQYF
TRBD1	TRBV2	TRBJ1-1	NA	TGTGCCAGCAGTGTAAAACAGGGGACGACTGAAGCTTTCTTT	CASSVKQGTTEAFF
NA	TRBV28	TRBJ2-7	NA	TGTGCCAGCAGTTTCGGGTCAACAGGGTACGAGCAGTACTTC	CASSFGSTGYEQYF
NA	TRBV9	TRBJ2-1	NA	TGTGCCAGCAGCTTTGGTACGGCGCTCAATGAGCAGTTCTTC	CASSFGTALNEQFF
TRBD2	TRBV7-9	TRBJ2-5	NA	TGTGCCAGCAGCTGGGGCAATACGGGACTAGTGCAAGAGACCCAGTACTTC	CASSWGNTGLVQETQYF
TRBD2	TRBV7-9	TRBJ2-1	NA	TGTGCCAGCAGCTTTGGACTAGCAGAATACAATGAGCAGTTCTTC	CASSFGLAEYNEQFF
NA	TRBV7-9	TRBJ1-1	few	TGTGCCAGCAGCGTTTCGAGGGGGTCCACTGAAGCTTTCTTT	CASSVSRGSTEAFF
NA	TRBV19	TRBJ1-2	few	TGTGCCAGTAGTATAATCCGAGCGGGGGATGGCTACACCTTC	CASSIIRAGDGYTF
NA	TRBV2	TRBJ2-7	NA	TGTGCCAGCAGTGGGACCTACGAGCAGTACTTC	CASSGTYEQYF
TRBD1	TRBV5-1	TRBJ2-2	NA	TGCGCCAGCAGCTTTTCAGGGGGACCGGGGGAGCTGTTTTTT	CASSFSGGPGELFF
TRBD1	TRBV11-2	TRBJ1-1	NA	TGTGCCAGCAGCCGGAGACAGGGTCGGTCAAACACTGAAGCTTTCTTT	CASSRRQGRSNTEAFF
NA	TRBV29-1	TRBJ2-3	once	TGCAGCGTTGGAAGGACCTCGGGCGATACGCAGTATTTT	CSVGRTSGDTQYF
NA	TRBV9	TRBJ1-4	NA	TGTGCCAGCAGCTGGTCGGACAGATCTAATGAAAAACTGTTTTTT	CASSWSDRSNEKLFF
TRBD2	TRBV5-5	TRBJ2-1	NA	TGTGCCAGCAGCTTGGGCCCTCGGACTAGCGGGAAGAATGAGCAGTTCTTC	CASSLGPRTSGKNEQFF
NA	TRBV27	TRBJ1-5	NA	TGTGCCAGCAGTCCCGGGACATACAATCAGCCCCAGCATTTT	CASSPGTYNQPQHF
NA	TRBV6-9	TRBJ2-7	NA	TGTGCCAGCAGTGGTGCGGAGGCCTACGAGCAGTACTTC	CASSGAEAYEQYF
NA	TRBV5-1	TRBJ2-7	NA	TGCGCCAGCACCGTGGTCGGGGGGCGCGAGCAGTACTTC	CASTVVGGREQYF
TRBD1	TRBV27	TRBJ2-6	NA	TGTGCCAGCAGTTTGCTACGTGGACAGGAAGAGACTTTC	CASSLLRGQEETF
TRBD1	TRBV5-1	TRBJ2-1	NA	TGCGCCAGCAGCTTGGGACAGGGGACCTACAATGAGCAGTTCTTC	CASSLGQGTYNEQFF
NA	TRBV5-1	TRBJ2-3	NA	TGCGCCAGCAGCTTGGTGAGGACAGACACAGATACGCAGTATTTT	CASSLVRTDTDTQYF
NA	TRBV11-3	TRBJ2-1	NA	TGTGCCAGCAGCTTAGTATCAGACCAAGCTGAGCAGTTCTTC	CASSLVSDQAEQFF
NA	TRBV20-1	TRBJ2-7	NA	TGCAGTGCTAGTGGGTCCTACGAGCAGTACTTC	CSASGSYEQYF
NA	TRBV21-1	TRBJ2-3	NA	TGTGCCAGCAGCAAAGTAGGCAGGGGCTTTCCCCACACAGATACGCAGTATTTT	CASSKVGRGFPHTDTQYF
NA	TRBV2	TRBJ1-4	NA	TGTGCCGGAGGTACGAGTGTTGAAAAACTGTTTTTT	CAGGTSVEKLFF
TRBD1	TRBV7-2	TRBJ2-5	NA	TGTGCCAGCATACGGGACAGGGGGAAGGAGACCCAGTACTTC	CASIRDRGKETQYF
TRBD1	TRBV10-1	TRBJ2-2	once	TGCGCCAGCAGACGACAGGGTGGCACCGGGGAGCTGTTTTTT	CASRRQGGTGELFF
NA	TRBV6-1	TRBJ2-7	NA	TGTGCCAGCAGTGAAACAGCTAGGGGCGAGCAGTACTTC	CASSETARGEQYF
NA	TRBV9	TRBJ2-3	NA	TGTGCCAGCAGCGTCACCGGACTGATCACAGATACGCAGTATTTT	CASSVTGLITDTQYF
NA	TRBV7-9	TRBJ1-2	NA	TGTGCCAGCAGCCCTATTGAGGGGGGCGGCTACACCTTC	CASSPIEGGGYTF
NA	TRBV18	TRBJ2-2	NA	TGTGCCAGCTCACCACTGGCTATTGGTGCGGCCACCGGGGAGCTGTTTTTT	CASSPLAIGAATGELFF
NA	TRBV6-5	TRBJ2-7	NA	TGTGCCAGCAGCCCGACACGGAGGTCCTACGAGCAGTACTTC	CASSPTRRSYEQYF
NA	TRBV6-9	TRBJ2-5	NA	TGTGCCAGCAGTTACGGGCCGCGAGGATCCTACGAGCTGTACTTC	CASSYGPRGSYELYF
NA	TRBV9	TRBJ2-5	NA	TGTGCCAGCAGCGCCACCCGGGCGGGGGCGGGGGAGACCCAGTACTTC	CASSATRAGAGETQYF
TRBD1	TRBV4-1	TRBJ1-3	NA	TGCGCCAGCAGCCAAGAGGGGATAGGGGGCTACTCTGGAAACACCATATATTTT	CASSQEGIGGYSGNTIYF
TRBD2	TRBV5-1	TRBJ2-7	NA	TGCGCCGGCAGCTTGACTAGCGGGAGTCTTGGGAGCTCCTACGAGCAGTACTTC	CAGSLTSGSLGSSYEQYF
NA	TRBV29-1	TRBJ2-5	NA	TGCAGCGTTTCAGACGGGCCGCTGGAAACCCAGTACTTC	CSVSDGPLETQYF
NA	TRBV30	TRBJ2-7	NA	TGTGCCTGGAGTCCCCGACCCTACGAGCAGTACTTC	CAWSPRPYEQYF
NA	TRBV2	TRBJ1-5	NA	TGTGCCAGCAGTGACAGTTATAGCAATCAGCCCCAGCATTTT	CASSDSYSNQPQHF
TRBD2	TRBV30	TRBJ2-1	NA	TGTGCCTGGGGACTAGCGGGAGGCTGGAATGAGCAGTTCTTC	CAWGLAGGWNEQFF
TRBD1	TRBV11-2	TRBJ1-3	NA	TGTGCCAGCAGCTTAAGCGAGGGGGCTAGAAACACCATATATTTT	CASSLSEGARNTIYF
NA	TRBV28	TRBJ1-2	NA	TGTGCCAGCAGTCAACAGGGTCCCTTC	CASSQQGPF
NA	TRBV27	TRBJ2-7	NA	TGTGCCAGCGGCTGGAGCTACGAGCAGTACTTC	CASGWSYEQYF
NA	TRBV4-2	TRBJ1-2	few	TGTGCCAGCAGCCAAGAATTGCGACAGACTAACTATGGCTACACCTTC	CASSQELRQTNYGYTF
NA	TRBV5-1	TRBJ2-7	NA	TGCGCCAGCAGCTTCCCGGGAGCGGCCTACGAGCAGTACTTC	CASSFPGAAYEQYF